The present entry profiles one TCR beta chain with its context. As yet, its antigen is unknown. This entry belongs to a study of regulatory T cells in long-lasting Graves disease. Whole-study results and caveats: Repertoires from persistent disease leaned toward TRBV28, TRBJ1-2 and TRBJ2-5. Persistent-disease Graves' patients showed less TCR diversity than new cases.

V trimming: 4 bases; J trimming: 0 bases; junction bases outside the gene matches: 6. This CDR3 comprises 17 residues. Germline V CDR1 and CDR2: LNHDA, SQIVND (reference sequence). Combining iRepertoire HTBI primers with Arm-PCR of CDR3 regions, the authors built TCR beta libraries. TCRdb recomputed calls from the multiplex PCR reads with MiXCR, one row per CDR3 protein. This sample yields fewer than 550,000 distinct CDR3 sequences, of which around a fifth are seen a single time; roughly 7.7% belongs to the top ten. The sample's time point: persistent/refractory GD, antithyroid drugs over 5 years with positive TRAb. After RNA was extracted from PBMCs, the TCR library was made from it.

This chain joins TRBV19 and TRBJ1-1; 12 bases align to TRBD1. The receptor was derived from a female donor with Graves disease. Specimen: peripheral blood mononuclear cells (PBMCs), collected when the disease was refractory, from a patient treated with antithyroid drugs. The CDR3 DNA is TGTGCCAGTAGTAGCGGGACAGGGGGCTTGATGAACACTGAAGCTTTCTTT. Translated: CASSSGTGGLMNTEAFF. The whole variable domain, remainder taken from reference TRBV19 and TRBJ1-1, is DGGITQSPKYLFRKEGQNVTLSCEQNLNHDAMYWYRQDPGQGLRLIYYSQIVNDFQKGDIAEGYSVSREKKESFPLTVTSAQKNPTAFYLCASSSGTGGLMNTEAFFGQGTRLTVV.